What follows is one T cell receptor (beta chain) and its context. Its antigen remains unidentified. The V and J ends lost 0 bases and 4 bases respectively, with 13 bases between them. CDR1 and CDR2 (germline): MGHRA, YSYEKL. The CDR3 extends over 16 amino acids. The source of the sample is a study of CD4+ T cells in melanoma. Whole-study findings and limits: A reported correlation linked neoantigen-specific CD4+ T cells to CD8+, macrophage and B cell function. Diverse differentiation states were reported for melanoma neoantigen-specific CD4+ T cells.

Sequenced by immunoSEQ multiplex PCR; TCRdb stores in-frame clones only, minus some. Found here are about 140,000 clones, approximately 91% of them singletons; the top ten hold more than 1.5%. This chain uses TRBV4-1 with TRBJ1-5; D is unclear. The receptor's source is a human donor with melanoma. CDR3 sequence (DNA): TGCGCCAGCAGCCAAGAGTCACGACGGCTAAATCAGCCCCAGCATTTT. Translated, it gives CASSQESRRLNQPQHF.